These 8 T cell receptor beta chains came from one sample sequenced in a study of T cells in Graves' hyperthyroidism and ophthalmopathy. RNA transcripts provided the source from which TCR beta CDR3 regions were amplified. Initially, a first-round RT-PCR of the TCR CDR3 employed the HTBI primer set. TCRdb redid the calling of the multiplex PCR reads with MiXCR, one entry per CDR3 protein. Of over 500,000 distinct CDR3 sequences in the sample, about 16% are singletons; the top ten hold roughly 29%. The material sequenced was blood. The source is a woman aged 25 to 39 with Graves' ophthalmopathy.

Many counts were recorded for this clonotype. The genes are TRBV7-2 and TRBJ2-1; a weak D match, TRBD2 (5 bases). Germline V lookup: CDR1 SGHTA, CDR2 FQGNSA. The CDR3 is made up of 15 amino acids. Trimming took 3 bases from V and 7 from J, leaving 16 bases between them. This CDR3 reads CASSFAGNDGNEQFF. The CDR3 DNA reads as TGTGCCAGCAGCTTTGCCGGGAACGACGGGAATGAGCAGTTCTTC.

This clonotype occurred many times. The CDR3 coding sequence is TGTGCCAGCAGTTACTCAGACAGACCTAACTATGGCTACACCTTC. It translates to CASSYSDRPNYGYTF. The chain links TRBV6-5 to TRBJ1-2; D is possibly TRBD1 (5 bases). This CDR3 is 15 amino acids long. CDR1 MNHEY and CDR2 SVGAGI come from the germline V gene. The V end lost 0 bases, the J end lost 0 bases, and 8 bases lay between the germline ends.

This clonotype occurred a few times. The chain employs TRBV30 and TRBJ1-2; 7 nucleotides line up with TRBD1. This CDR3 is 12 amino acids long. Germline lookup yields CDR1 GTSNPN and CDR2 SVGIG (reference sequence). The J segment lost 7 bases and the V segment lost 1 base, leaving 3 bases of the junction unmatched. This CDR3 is CAWSATGFGYTF. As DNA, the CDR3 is TGTGCCTGGAGTGCGACAGGGTTTGGCTACACCTTC.

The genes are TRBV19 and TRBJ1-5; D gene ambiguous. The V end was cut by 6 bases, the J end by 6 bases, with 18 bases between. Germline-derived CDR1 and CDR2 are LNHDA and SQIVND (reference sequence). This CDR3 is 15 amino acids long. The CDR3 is CASRATGDPGQPQHF. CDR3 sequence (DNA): TGTGCCAGTAGGGCCACTGGGGATCCGGGTCAGCCCCAGCATTTT.

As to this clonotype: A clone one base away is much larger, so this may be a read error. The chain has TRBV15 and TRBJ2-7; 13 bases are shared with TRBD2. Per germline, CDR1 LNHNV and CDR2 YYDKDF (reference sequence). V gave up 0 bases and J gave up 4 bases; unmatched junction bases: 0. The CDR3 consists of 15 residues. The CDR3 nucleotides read TGTGCCACCAGCAGAGAGACTAGCGGGAGGTACGAGCAGTACGTC. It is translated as CATSRETSGRYEQYV.

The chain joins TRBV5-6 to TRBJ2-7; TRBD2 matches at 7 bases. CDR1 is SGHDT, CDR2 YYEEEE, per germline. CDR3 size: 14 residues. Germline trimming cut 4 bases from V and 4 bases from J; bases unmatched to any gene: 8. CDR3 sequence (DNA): TGTGCCAGCAGCACACCAGCGGGGTCATACGAGCAGTACTTC. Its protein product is CASSTPAGSYEQYF.

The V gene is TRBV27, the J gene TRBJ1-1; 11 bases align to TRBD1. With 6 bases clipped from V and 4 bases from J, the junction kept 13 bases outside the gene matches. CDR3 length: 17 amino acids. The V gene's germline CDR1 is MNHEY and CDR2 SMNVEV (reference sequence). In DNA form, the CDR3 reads TGTGCCAGCAGGTTTTGGACAGGGGGCAAGGGGGGCACTGAAGCTTTCTTT. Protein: CASRFWTGGKGGTEAFF.

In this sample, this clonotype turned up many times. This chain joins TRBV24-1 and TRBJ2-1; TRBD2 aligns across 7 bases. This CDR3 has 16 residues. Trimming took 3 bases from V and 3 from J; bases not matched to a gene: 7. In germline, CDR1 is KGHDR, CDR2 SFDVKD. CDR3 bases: TGTGCCACCAGTGATGGGCTAGCGGCTCTCTACAATGAGCAGTTCTTC. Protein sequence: CATSDGLAALYNEQFF.